This T cell receptor beta chain was observed in a study of shared clonotypes between healthy human individuals. Profiled with immunoSEQ multiplex PCR; TCRdb holds only in-frame clones, not every one. The table lists around 1.6 million clones, nearly 99% of them singletons, with around 0.47% in the top ten. V lost 8 bases, J lost 0 bases, and 9 bases lay in between. This CDR3 comprises 13 residues. Per germline, CDR1 LNHNV and CDR2 YYDKDF (reference sequence). This receptor was obtained from a man aged 30 to 45 in good health. Sequencing was performed on naive CD4+ T cells sorted from blood. Subset here: CD45RA+ positively selected. The J gene is TRBJ2-3, the V gene TRBV15, with D uncertain. CDR3 bases: TGTGCCACCCGTTCAGGAAGCACAGATACGCAGTATTTT. This sequence encodes CATRSGSTDTQYF.